This passage covers 23 T cell receptor beta chains from one sample sequenced in a study of blood T cells in healthy people across ages. A second PCR, run for about 7 to 11 cycles, used a sample-barcoded 5' primer plus a J-beta primer mix. Using its own MiXCR run on the 5' RACE reads, TCRdb lists one record per CDR3 protein. Of roughly 930,000 distinct CDR3 sequences in the sample, around 46% were seen once. Sequencing input: blood. These receptors were taken from a man aged 25-45 years in good health.

The V call is TRBV3-1, the J call TRBJ1-2; 10 nucleotides align to TRBD1. Trimming cost V 4 bases and J 8 bases; bases outside gene matches: 7. The CDR3 length is 14 residues. Germline V gene data show CDR1 as LGHDT and CDR2 as YNNKEL (reference sequence). DNA for the CDR3: TGTGCCAGCAGCCGGTCCGGGACAGGGGACGGCTACACCTTC. Translating gives CASSRSGTGDGYTF.

The chain uses TRBV2 and TRBJ1-6; D is uncertain. Germline loops: CDR1 SNHLY, CDR2 FYNNEI. CDR3 size: 15 residues. V lost 1 base and J lost 3, with 7 bases in between. CDR3: CASSEGYSYNSPLHF. CDR3 sequence (DNA): TGTGCCAGCAGTGAAGGTTACAGCTATAATTCACCCCTCCACTTT.

The chain couples TRBV6-5 to TRBJ2-7, with D unclear. CDR3 size: 13 residues. CDR1 MNHEY and CDR2 SVGAGI come from the germline V gene. V gave up 8 bases and J gave up 0 bases, with 11 bases separating them. The CDR3 DNA reads as TGTGCCAGCCGGCCCTACAGCTCCTACGAGCAGTACTTC. Translation gives CASRPYSSYEQYF.

The rearrangement joins TRBV4-1 to TRBJ2-3; no firm D call. CDR3 length equals 14 residues. Germline CDR1 is MGHRA and CDR2 is YSYEKL. Trimming pared 1 base from V and 3 bases from J, leaving 8 bases between. The CDR3 loop reads CASSQVTWTDTQYF. Here the CDR3 DNA reads TGCGCCAGCAGCCAAGTTACCTGGACAGATACGCAGTATTTT.

V and J are TRBV18 and TRBJ2-3; D gene unclear. Trimming stripped 0 bases from V and 0 bases from J, with 10 bases between. The CDR3 contains 16 residues. Germline CDR1 KGHSH, CDR2 LQKENI. In DNA, the CDR3 is TGTGCCAGCTCACCACCGCGGCAAGCTAGCACAGATACGCAGTATTTT. Translated, it gives CASSPPRQASTDTQYF.

This clonotype was detected only a few times. The chain couples TRBV28 to TRBJ1-1, with TRBD1 matching 9 bases. Germline V gene sequence: CDR1 MDHEN, CDR2 SYDVKM. CDR3 length equals 16 residues. V lost 5 bases, J lost 0 bases, and 7 bases stayed unmatched. The chain's CDR3 is CASSRRDRVLNTEAFF. The CDR3 DNA is TGTGCCAGCAGTCGCCGGGACAGGGTCTTGAACACTGAAGCTTTCTTT. Full variable domain (outside the CDR3, taken from reference TRBV28 and TRBJ1-1): DVKVTQSSRYLVKRTGEKVFLECVQDMDHENMFWYRQDPGLGLRLIYFSYDVKMKEKGDIPEGYSVSREKKERFSLILESASTNQTSMYLCASSRRDRVLNTEAFFGQGTRLTVV.

This clonotype came up a few times. The CDR3 DNA follows: TGTGCCAGCAGTGAAATTGGGAACCAAGAGACCCAGTACTTC. Translated: CASSEIGNQETQYF. The V call is TRBV25-1, the J call TRBJ2-5; D ambiguous. This CDR3 has 14 amino acids. Germline-derived CDR1 and CDR2 are MGHDK and SYGVNS. Trimming shortened V by 2 bases and J by 0 bases, and 7 bases separated the two germline ends.

In its sample, this clonotype was seen many times. The rearrangement uses TRBV6-2 or TRBV6-3 and TRBJ2-1, with D perhaps given as TRBD1 or TRBD2 (7 bases each). Germline V gene sequence: CDR1 MNHEY, CDR2 SVGEGT. The CDR3 sequence is 13 residues long. The V gene lost 7 bases and the J gene lost 4 bases, with 11 bases spanning the gap. Here the CDR3 reads CASTRGGYNEQFF. CDR3 in DNA: TGTGCCAGCACCAGGGGGGGATACAATGAGCAGTTCTTC.

In this sample, this clonotype turned up a few times. This chain connects TRBV5-1 to TRBJ2-7; possible D gene TRBD2, 6 bases. CDR3 length equals 14 residues. Germline V gives CDR1 SGHRS, CDR2 YFSETQ. Trimming removed 4 bases from V and 2 bases from J, with 13 bases in between. The CDR3 reads CASSPRDSAYEQYF. The CDR3 bases are TGCGCCAGCAGCCCTCGGGACTCAGCCTACGAGCAGTACTTC. The variable domain in full, with the rest retrieved from reference TRBV5-1 and TRBJ2-7, is KAGVTQTPRYLIKTRGQQVTLSCSPISGHRSVSWYQQTPGQGLQFLFEYFSETQRNKGNFPGRFSGRQFSNSRSEMNVSTLELGDSALYLCASSPRDSAYEQYFGPGTRLTVT.

The chain joins TRBV7-2 to TRBJ2-3, with 8 nucleotides matching TRBD1. Per the germline V gene, CDR1 is SGHTA and CDR2 is FQGNSA. This CDR3 has 14 amino acids. V lost 5 bases to trimming and J lost 6 bases; unmatched junction nucleotides: 7. CDR3 nucleotide sequence: TGTGCCAGCAGCACCCGACAGGGGATGGATACGCAGTATTTT. Its translation: CASSTRQGMDTQYF.

The V gene is TRBV6-5, the J gene TRBJ1-5; maybe TRBD1 (5 bases). Per the germline V gene, CDR1 is MNHEY and CDR2 is SVGAGI. The CDR3 runs to 14 residues. Trimming stripped 6 bases from V and 7 bases from J, with 16 bases between. This CDR3 reads CASSPLQGSQPQHF. The CDR3 DNA sequence: TGTGCCAGCAGCCCACTTCAGGGTTCCCAGCCCCAGCATTTT.

J is TRBJ2-6 and V is TRBV6-6, with D unclear. Trimming pared 0 bases from V and 0 bases from J, leaving 3 bases between. This CDR3 has 15 amino acids. Germline V gene sequence: CDR1 MNHNY, CDR2 SVGAGI (reference sequence). DNA for the CDR3: TGTGCCAGCAGTTACTCTGACTCTGGGGCCAACGTCCTGACTTTC. Translating it yields CASSYSDSGANVLTF.

The J gene is TRBJ2-7, the V gene TRBV6-5; the match to TRBD1 covers 9 bases. TRBJ2-5 explains the end of the DNA better; the J call may be wrong. This CDR3 comprises 14 residues. CDR1 and CDR2 from the germline V gene are MNHEY and SVGAGI. CDR3 loop: CASRPGTGTETQYF. The DNA of the CDR3 is TGTGCCAGCAGACCAGGGACAGGGACAGAGACCCAGTACTTC.

This clonotype has only a few counts. The rearrangement links TRBV10-3 to TRBJ2-1; 7 nucleotides match TRBD1. This CDR3 has 16 amino acids. V shed 0 bases, J shed 5 bases, and the junction held 7 bases outside the gene matches. Per germline, CDR1 ENHRY and CDR2 SYGVKD. CDR3 nucleotide sequence: TGTGCCATCAGTGAGTCTCAGGGGGTCGTCCACAATGAGCAGTTCTTC. Its translation: CAISESQGVVHNEQFF.

This sequence joins TRBV4-2 and TRBJ1-5; maybe TRBD1 (5 bases). CDR1 is LGHNA, CDR2 YNFKEQ, per germline. The CDR3 covers 13 residues. V lost 4 bases and J 5 bases, leaving 9 bases between the germline ends. The DNA of the CDR3 is TGTGCCAGCAGCCGAAGCAGGGATCAGCCCCAGCATTTT. Translated, it gives CASSRSRDQPQHF.

The J gene is TRBJ2-4, the V gene TRBV29-1; TRBD1 matches 9 bases. J lost 3 bases, V lost 4 bases, and 1 base had no gene match. Per germline, CDR1 SQVTM and CDR2 ANQGSEA. The length of the CDR3 is 13 residues. The CDR3 DNA reads TGCAGCGTTGGGGGACAGGGCAAAAACATTCAGTACTTC. It yields the protein CSVGGQGKNIQYF.

This clonotype has at least ten counts. The rearrangement joins TRBV27 to TRBJ2-7; D is uncertain. Trimming cost V 0 bases and J 2 bases, with 8 bases left between them. This CDR3 has 14 amino acids. Germline V lookup: CDR1 MNHEY, CDR2 SMNVEV (reference sequence). The DNA for the CDR3 is TGTGCCAGCAGTTTATCCCCTGGGACCTACGAGCAGTACTTC. The encoded protein is CASSLSPGTYEQYF.

This sequence joins TRBV12-3 or TRBV12-4 and TRBJ2-1, with D perhaps assigned TRBD1 or TRBD2 (5 bases each). The CDR3 contains 16 residues. The V gene lost 3 bases and the J gene lost 7 bases, with 19 bases spanning the gap. The CDR3 sequence: CASSLNRWASGNEQFF. CDR3 coding DNA: TGTGCCAGCAGTTTGAACAGGTGGGCATCGGGGAATGAGCAGTTCTTC.

The genes are TRBV19 and TRBJ1-1, with D unclear. V was trimmed by 5 bases and J by 8 bases, leaving 15 bases between them. The CDR3 is made up of 13 amino acids. Germline lookup yields CDR1 LNHDA and CDR2 SQIVND (reference sequence). As DNA, the CDR3 is TGTGCCAGTAGTCTACCGCTGACGGGGGAAGCTTTCTTT. It translates to CASSLPLTGEAFF.

As concerns this clonotype: A much larger clone lies a single base off, so this may be a read error. The V call is TRBV7-2, the J call TRBJ2-5; 8 nucleotides agree with TRBD1. The ends lost 2 bases at V and 11 bases at J; junction bases unmatched: 16. Germline V gene data show CDR1 as SGHTA and CDR2 as FQGNSA. The CDR3 runs to 16 residues. CDR3 sequence (DNA): TGTGCCAGCAGCTTATCTCCGACAGGGGCGAACAATGAGCAGTACTTC. Protein product: CASSLSPTGANNEQYF.

This clonotype turned up a few times. The chain employs TRBV6-2 or TRBV6-3 and TRBJ2-7; D may be TRBD2 (7 bases). CDR1 is MNHEY, CDR2 SVGEGT, per germline. The CDR3 sequence is 17 residues long. Trimming stripped 0 bases from V and 3 bases from J, with 18 bases between. The CDR3 nucleotides are TGTGCCAGCAGTTACTCGAGTCTCCGGGGGGCTTTCTACGAGCAGTACTTC. Translating it yields CASSYSSLRGAFYEQYF.

The chain combines TRBV4-2 with TRBJ2-3; D is unclear. Germline V lookup: CDR1 LGHNA, CDR2 YNFKEQ. CDR3 length: 12 residues. V was trimmed by 0 bases and J by 7 bases, leaving 5 bases between them. DNA of the CDR3: TGTGCCAGCAGCCAAGATCCCTATACGCAGTATTTT. Its translation: CASSQDPYTQYF.

The CDR3 loop reads CAIRVPGGTGELFF. CDR3 coding DNA: TGTGCCATACGAGTCCCGGGCGGTACCGGGGAGCTGTTTTTT. The chain has TRBV10-3 and TRBJ2-2; D is undetermined. The length of the CDR3 is 14 residues. The V end lost 9 bases, the J end lost 5 bases, and 16 bases lay between the germline ends. Germline values: CDR1 ENHRY, CDR2 SYGVKD.